This T cell receptor (beta chain) was recovered during a study of shared clonotypes between healthy human individuals. Study results and limitations: Larger estimated richness was generally seen in naive subsets than in memory subsets. Several donors held around 5% of naive CD4 clonotypes in common. Non-shared clonotypes had lower generation probabilities than clonotypes shared by all four sorted-subset donors.

As processed by the authors: Without quality scores, immunoSEQ junctional reads could not be filtered like full-length reads. Some clones are missing from TCRdb's copy, which holds only in-frame ones; the method was immunoSEQ multiplex PCR. The DNA gave D and trimming, while V, J and clone size come from that table. The sample gives 950,000 to 1,100,000 clones, approximately 70% of which show up once; approximately 1.5% is in the top ten. CDR1 and CDR2 (germline): MGHDK, SYGVNS. CDR3 length: 15 amino acids. Trimming took off 5 bases at V and 4 bases at J, with 17 bases between the two ends. On this clone itself: Its antigen is currently unknown.

Sequencing was performed on memory CD4+ T cells sorted from blood. Subset given: CD45RA-negative fraction. The chain combines TRBV25-1 with TRBJ1-2; weak D call: TRBD1 (6 bases). The clonotype was recovered from a man between 18 and 29 years old in good health. CDR3 region: CASSPNRALGYGYTF. The CDR3 DNA follows: TGTGCCAGCAGTCCAAACAGGGCGCTAGGCTATGGCTACACCTTC.